This TCR beta chain was sequenced for a study of blood T cell repertoires in COVID-19 (TCRdb year 2020). Describing the broader study: The collaborator samples originated in the United States, Italy and Spain and spanned the acute and convalescent phases of COVID-19. The samples were drawn from the first 160 participants of the ongoing ImmuneRACE study and from under 1,500 subjects provided by 6 global collaborators. Where HLA class I and class II types were available, the types were taken from metadata supplied by the sample provider, not from assay-based typing. The repertoires were released in a freely available public database intended as a resource for research on the immune response to SARS-CoV-2. Sample metadata almost always included a de-identified subject ID, COVID-19 status, age in years and sex. The prospective study material was composed of cDNA or gDNA derived from T cells, B-cell-depleted T cells, or PBMCs. Subjects who had been exposed to COVID-19, were actively infected with it, or had recovered from it provided the deeply sampled blood TCRbeta repertoires that made up the dataset.

The CDR3 holds 15 amino acids from the cysteine to the phenylalanine. The retained sequence is limited to the CDR3, 45 bases, with the frame set at the first base. CDR1 MDHEN and CDR2 SYDVKM were looked up in the germline V gene. V loses 6 bases at its end and J loses 1 base; junction bases beyond the gene matches: 5. Collaborating institutions collected whole blood in K2EDTA tubes following their own protocols. For TCRbeta analysis, collaborators shipped samples in one of three forms: frozen whole blood, isolated PBMCs, or DNA extracted from either of those sample types. TCRbeta CDR3 regions were amplified from genomic DNA by means of the immunoSEQ Assay, a bias-controlled multiplex PCR. Under the source paper's analysis protocol: Nucleated cell counts per sample were estimated from amplification of reference gene primers within the assay. To quantify the absolute abundance of each unique TCRbeta CDR3 rearrangement, sequence reads were collapsed and filtered. Productive Simpson clonality was computed per sample as the square root of Simpson's diversity index over productive rearrangements. TCRdb holds this immuneACCESS table with in-frame rearrangements only. Some clones are missing; in checked studies, unresolved V genes explain under half, and the rest has no known cause. V, J and clone size are those of that table, while D and trimming were read from the DNA. Present in this sample are around 76,000 clones, over 65% of which were seen just once. Approximately 0.8% of the sample is in the top ten clones.

Details on this clone: What this receptor recognizes is not known. Base qualities are not at hand, and no much larger clone is one base apart.

Beyond this particular receptor, the publication reports: The quantity of clinical and demographic metadata differed by source and by participant and was supplied without curation.

This chain is built from TRBV28 and TRBJ2-1; TRBD2 matches 8 bases in the middle. The sample was peripheral blood. This TCR was sampled from a woman in her 70s with acute or convalescent COVID-19. The sequenced DNA is TGTGCCAGCAGCCCCCCTAGCGGGTCCTACAATGAGCAGTTCTTC. Translation gives CASSPPSGSYNEQFF. When the CDR3 is completed using the reference TRBV28 and TRBJ2-1 genes on either side, the full variable domain is DVKVTQSSRYLVKRTGEKVFLECVQDMDHENMFWYRQDPGLGLRLIYFSYDVKMKEKGDIPEGYSVSREKKERFSLILESASTNQTSMYLCASSPPSGSYNEQFFGPGTRLTVL.